This T cell receptor beta chain is drawn from a study of shared clonotypes between healthy human individuals (TCRdb year 2020). In the study overall: Three men and a couple of women, aged 18 to 49 years, made up the cohort. For each donor, three plates each were used for CD4 naive and CD4 memory, two plates were used for CD8 naive, and one plate was used for CD8 memory. The study deeply sequenced blood TCR repertoires of roughly five healthy adults to estimate repertoire size and the extent of clonotype sharing between individuals. To increase sequencing depth and limit assay-specific biases, different laboratories used diverse techniques to prepare libraries and sequence TCR repertoires. Each donor's leukapheresis produced roughly between roughly 0.85 and 9 billion PBMCs. What the study reported, not specific to this receptor: Because the study included only a small number of donors, the genetic and exposure-history diversity represented was limited. Only blood was sampled, and tissue TCR repertoires likely differ from those in blood. Sharing across several donors was observed for around 5% of naive CD4, 3.5% of naive CD8, 2% to 2.5% of memory CD4, and less than 0.45% of memory CD8 clonotypes. Larger estimated clonotype richness was generally found for naive subsets than for memory subsets. Pairwise subsampling indicated that sequencing depth was expected to affect the degree of clonotype sharing among donors. Higher generation probabilities were observed for clonotypes shared by all four sorted-subset donors than for non-shared clonotypes. Rarefaction of sorted-subset datasets indicated incomplete sequencing despite the large sequencing depth.

On this clone itself: Its antigen is not yet known. No base qualities exist here, and no much larger clone lies one base off it. The identical CDR3 is also encoded by other nucleotide sequences in the sample.

The CDR3 spans 14 residues, from the cysteine through the phenylalanine. Only the CDR3 part of the read is kept: 42 bases, read in frame from the first base. Deletion took 7 bases off V and 3 bases off J, with a span of 13 bases between the germline ends. In the germline V gene (reference sequence), CDR1 corresponds to MNHEY and CDR2 to SMNVEV. Using the deep immunoSEQ assay, multiplex PCR amplified TCR CDR3 regions from genomic DNA. For each cell subset, the extracted genomic DNA was distributed evenly across all wells of several immunoSEQ 96-well plates, and each plate served as one replicate. Each replicate PCR for sorted subsets received around 200 ng genomic DNA, equal to tens of thousands of T cell genomes. Purified libraries were measured with a Qubit 3.0 fluorometer, size-checked on a Bioanalyzer 2100, and measured again with the KAPA Library Quantification kit. A separate single-read 150-cycle Illumina NextSeq 550 flow cell was used to sequence each immunoSEQ 96-well plate. Per the original workflow: Because only junctional sequences without quality scores were contained in the immunoSEQ output, filtering matching that applied to full-length reads could not be performed. Sequences were annotated with PyIR, a Python wrapper for IgBLAST v1.9, and V/J genes and CDR3 were assigned using IMGT germline references. Reads with weak V/J assignments (E-value above 1e-6), missing CDR3, stop codons, out-of-frame junctions, or ambiguous translated residues were removed. V3J clonotypes were defined as sequences sharing an identical inferred V gene, J gene, and CDR3 amino acid sequence. Percentage overlap between repertoires was calculated by dividing the number of shared unique clonotypes by the size of the smaller repertoire. Repertoire richness was assessed with RTK rarefaction, the Chao1 estimator, and Recon v2.1 estimates of unobserved clonotypes. OLGA was used to compute generation probabilities for all TCRbeta clonotypes that the gDNA method yielded from a few donors. TCRdb limited this immuneACCESS table to in-frame rearrangements with V and J called. A share of clones is missing; checked studies link under half to unresolved V genes, and the rest is unexplained. The V and J calls and clone size are taken from that table; D and trimming were inferred from the DNA. In this sample the table shows a few hundred thousand clones, around 86% of which occur a single time. Roughly 16% of the sample lies in the top ten.

The donors were healthy, HIV-negative adults with no recently reported acute infections or vaccinations. All donors were Caucasian adults living in Nashville, Tennessee, USA. CD8 memory samples combined magnetically selected CD45RO+ cells with CCR7-negative CD45RA+ effector memory (TemRA) cells. After blood collection by leukapheresis, PBMCs were isolated using Ficoll-Histopaque density gradient centrifugation and then cryopreserved in the vapor phase of liquid nitrogen. Analytical flow cytometry was used to check the purity and quantity of each magnetically sorted T cell population. Genomic DNA was isolated from each sorted fraction and quantified by UV absorbance on a Nanodrop 2000c.

This receptor was identified in a man between 18 and 29 years old in good health. Sequencing was done on a sample of memory CD8+ T cells sorted from blood. The cell subset or site label on this specimen signifies: CD45RO+ cells pooled with CCR7-negative TemRA cells. This receptor chain uses TRBV27 and TRBJ1-5; TRBD1 is a weak D gene call, 5 bases matching. Read as DNA, the sequence is TGTGCCAGCAACACTCAGGGACCCAATCAGCCCCAGCATTTT. The translation is CASNTQGPNQPQHF.